The 22 T cell receptor beta chains below were found in one sample sequenced in a study of blood T cell repertoires in COVID-19. Measured with immunoSEQ multiplex PCR; TCRdb has only the in-frame clones, and not every one. Among roughly 79,000 clones listed, 70% to 90% were seen once. Sequenced material: peripheral blood. The receptor source for this set is a middle-aged man with active COVID-19.

This clone was picked up a small number of times. The chain links TRBV6-2 or TRBV6-3 to TRBJ2-2; D is unresolved. The CDR3 has 18 residues. CDR1 and CDR2 from the germline V gene are MNHEY and SVGEGT. With 0 bases removed from V and 6 bases from J, the gap between germline ends came to 20 bases. The DNA of the CDR3 is TGTGCCAGCAGTTACTCGATTCGGAGTCTTCAAGGTCCCGGGGAGCTGTTTTTT. Protein sequence: CASSYSIRSLQGPGELFF.

This clone was picked up a small number of times. This chain uses TRBV7-9 with TRBJ2-1, with TRBD1 matching over 9 bases. CDR3 length: 15 amino acids. From germline, CDR1 is SEHNR and CDR2 FQNEAQ (reference sequence). The J segment lost 5 bases and the V segment lost 1 base, leaving 3 bases of the junction unmatched. CDR3 sequence (DNA): TGTGCCAGCAGCTTAGGGGACAGGGATCACAATGAGCAGTTCTTC. Its protein is CASSLGDRDHNEQFF.

The chain is built from TRBV6-4 and TRBJ2-1, with 9 bases aligning to TRBD1. The CDR3 extends over 15 amino acids. The germline CDR1 and CDR2 sequences are MRHNA and SNTAGT. J lost 4 bases, V lost 6 bases, and 7 bases had no gene match. The CDR3: CASRSPGQGYNEQFF. The CDR3 DNA reads TGTGCCAGCAGATCTCCGGGACAGGGTTACAATGAGCAGTTCTTC.

The V call is TRBV13, the J call TRBJ2-1, with 8 bases lining up with TRBD1. Trimming took 0 bases from V and 2 from J; bases not matched to a gene: 6. This CDR3 has 17 residues. CDR1 is PRHDT, CDR2 FYEKMQ, per germline (reference sequence). The CDR3 DNA sequence: TGTGCCAGCAGCTTAGGCCGTGGACAGGGAACCTACAATGAGCAGTTCTTC. Translated, it gives CASSLGRGQGTYNEQFF.

The chain carries TRBV11-2 and TRBJ1-4; 8 bases agree with TRBD1. CDR1 and CDR2 from the germline V gene are SGHAT and FQNNGV. The CDR3 has 15 amino acids. V lost 2 bases, J lost 12 bases, and 11 bases stayed unmatched. The chain's CDR3 is CASSLSDRGTFELFF. CDR3 DNA sequence: TGTGCCAGCAGCTTAAGCGACAGGGGAACGTTTGAACTGTTTTTT.

V usage is TRBV5-1 and J usage is TRBJ1-5; D is perhaps TRBD1 (6 bases). This CDR3 is built from 18 residues. Looked up from germline, CDR1 is SGHRS and CDR2 is YFSETQ. The V and J ends lost 0 bases and 0 bases respectively, with 16 bases between them. This chain's CDR3 is CASSLEPQGFYSNQPQHF. The CDR3, as DNA: TGCGCCAGCAGCTTGGAACCACAGGGCTTTTATAGCAATCAGCCCCAGCATTTT. The full variable domain, rest sourced from reference TRBV5-1 and TRBJ1-5, is KAGVTQTPRYLIKTRGQQVTLSCSPISGHRSVSWYQQTPGQGLQFLFEYFSETQRNKGNFPGRFSGRQFSNSRSEMNVSTLELGDSALYLCASSLEPQGFYSNQPQHFGDGTRLSIL.

The chain links TRBV2 to TRBJ2-1; 9 nucleotides match TRBD2. CDR3 length: 14 residues. J was trimmed by 7 bases and V by 7 bases; bases with no gene match: 8. The V gene's germline CDR1 is SNHLY and CDR2 FYNNEI. Written as DNA, the CDR3 is TGTGCCAGCATGGGACTAGCCGGTGGTAATGAGCAGTTCTTC. Protein product: CASMGLAGGNEQFF.

The chain couples TRBV4-1 to TRBJ1-2; D is uncertain. CDR1 is MGHRA and CDR2 is YSYEKL in the germline V gene. The CDR3 runs to 12 residues. The germline V and J ends were trimmed by 0 bases and 8 bases, with 7 bases remaining between them. CDR3 amino acids: CASSQDGSGYTF. CDR3 sequence (DNA): TGCGCCAGCAGCCAAGATGGTAGCGGCTACACCTTC.

Concerning this clone: A read error may produce the germline difference seen at one junction end. This chain uses TRBV7-7 with TRBJ2-1, with TRBD2 matching 7 bases. This CDR3 is 17 amino acids long. CDR1 and CDR2 (germline): SSHAT, FNYEAQ (reference sequence). CDR3 DNA: TGTGCTAGCAGCTCAAAGCCTCTAGCGGAGAATTACAATGAGCAGTTCTTC. It specifies CASSSKPLAENYNEQFF.

The rearrangement links TRBV12-3 or TRBV12-4 to TRBJ1-1; no clear D. The CDR3 has 12 amino acids. The V gene lost 3 bases and the J gene lost 4 bases, with 6 bases spanning the gap. The CDR3, as DNA: TGTGCCAGCAGTTTCGGCGGCACTGAAGCTTTCTTT. Its translation: CASSFGGTEAFF.

The chain combines TRBV18 with TRBJ1-5; D perhaps matches TRBD1 (5 bases). The germline V gene has CDR1 KGHSH and CDR2 LQKENI. V dropped 5 bases and J dropped 4 bases, with 9 bases sitting between them. The CDR3 extends over 13 amino acids. CDR3 bases: TGTGCCAGCTCAGACGACAGTAATCAGCCCCAGCATTTT. It specifies CASSDDSNQPQHF.

The CDR3, as DNA: TGTGCCAGCTTCCGAGACATCAATGAAAAACTGTTTTTT. This translates into CASFRDINEKLFF. This chain connects TRBV18 to TRBJ1-4; D is ambiguous. The V and J ends lost 7 bases and 5 bases respectively, with 11 bases between them. CDR1 and CDR2 from the germline V gene are KGHSH and LQKENI. The CDR3 extends over 13 amino acids. The full variable domain, with the rest looked up from reference TRBV18 and TRBJ1-4, is NAGVMQNPRHLVRRRGQEARLRCSPMKGHSHVYWYRQLPEEGLKFMVYLQKENIIDESGMPKERFSAEFPKEGPSILRIQQVVRGDSAAYFCASFRDINEKLFFGSGTQLSVL.

This sequence joins TRBV5-1 and TRBJ2-3; tentative D call: TRBD1 (5 bases). V was cut by 2 bases and J by 7 bases, with 8 bases left in between. This CDR3 region has 12 residues. The germline V gene encodes CDR1 SGHRS and CDR2 YFSETQ. The DNA for the CDR3 is TGCGCCAGCAGCTTTGGGGCGAATACGCAGTATTTT. It specifies CASSFGANTQYF.

A single count supports this clone. V usage is TRBV6-5 and J usage is TRBJ1-6, with D tentatively TRBD1 (5 bases). CDR1 is MNHEY, CDR2 SVGAGI, per germline. V was clipped by 9 bases and J by 7 bases, with 10 bases between them. This CDR3 spans 12 amino acids. The CDR3 protein is CASLRGNSPLHF. The CDR3 nucleotides are TGTGCCAGTCTTAGGGGCAATTCACCCCTCCACTTT.

This sequence joins TRBV11-2 and TRBJ1-4; the D is unclear. Between the trimmed V and J ends, which lost 0 bases and 8 bases, there was a span of 10 bases. Germline CDR1 and CDR2: SGHAT and FQNNGV. The CDR3 is 14 amino acids. CDR3 sequence: CASSLDFSLEKLFF. CDR3 sequence (DNA): TGTGCCAGCAGCTTAGATTTCAGTTTGGAAAAACTGTTTTTT. The full variable domain, with the rest looked up from reference TRBV11-2 and TRBJ1-4, is EAGVAQSPRYKIIEKRQSVAFWCNPISGHATLYWYQQILGQGPKLLIQFQNNGVVDDSQLPKDRFSAERLKGVDSTLKIQPAKLEDSAVYLCASSLDFSLEKLFFGSGTQLSVL.

The genes are TRBV7-3 and TRBJ2-3; 9 bases fit TRBD2. This CDR3 is built from 15 residues. J gave up 2 bases and V 2 bases, and 2 bases lay outside the gene matches. CDR1 SGHTA and CDR2 FQGTGA come from the germline V gene. The CDR3 protein is CASSLAGGHTDTQYF. The CDR3 DNA sequence: TGTGCCAGCAGCTTAGCGGGGGGGCACACAGATACGCAGTATTTT.

In DNA form, the CDR3 reads TGTGCCAGCAGCTTAGCTAGGGACAGGGGTTATGAGCAGTTCTTC. It is translated as CASSLARDRGYEQFF. The chain employs TRBV7-9 and TRBJ2-1; 10 nucleotides align to TRBD1. This CDR3 is 15 amino acids long. V shed 0 bases and J 8 bases; nucleotides not matched to a gene: 4. The germline V gene encodes CDR1 SEHNR and CDR2 FQNEAQ (reference sequence).

The chain recombines TRBV6-5 with TRBJ1-5; D might be TRBD1 (5 bases). The CDR3 is 14 residues long. V lost 7 bases to trimming and J lost 7 bases, with 17 bases between them. CDR1 and CDR2 from the germline V gene are MNHEY and SVGAGI. CDR3 nucleotides: TGTGCCAGCACTCGTCGGAGGGGAGAACAGCCCCAGCATTTT. Translating it yields CASTRRRGEQPQHF.

The rearrangement uses TRBV4-1 and TRBJ1-5; 8 nucleotides line up with TRBD1. The V gene's germline CDR1 is MGHRA and CDR2 YSYEKL. J gave up 0 bases and V 4 bases, and 2 bases lay outside the gene matches. CDR3 length: 15 residues. This chain's CDR3 is CASSLDRDSNQPQHF. CDR3 nucleotides: TGCGCCAGCAGCCTGGACAGGGATAGCAATCAGCCCCAGCATTTT.

A single count supports this clone. The chain uses TRBV9 and TRBJ1-6; possibly TRBD1 for D (5 bases). The CDR3 runs to 15 residues. With 0 bases removed from V and 10 bases from J, the gap between germline ends came to 14 bases. Germline V gene data show CDR1 as SGDLS and CDR2 as YYNGEE. CDR3 coding DNA: TGTGCCAGCAGCGTAGCCCTGGGGGGGGAGTCACCCCTCCACTTT. It encodes CASSVALGGESPLHF.

J is TRBJ2-1 and V is TRBV10-3, with TRBD2 matching 13 bases. This CDR3 is built from 17 residues. V gave up 2 bases and J gave up 5 bases; unmatched junction bases: 6. Germline V gene data show CDR1 as ENHRY and CDR2 as SYGVKD. CDR3 sequence (DNA): TGTGCCATCAGTGAGGCGGGACTAGCGGGACGGGACAATGAGCAGTTCTTC. It encodes CAISEAGLAGRDNEQFF.

CDR3 amino acids: CASSLEPSGGTKSYEQYF. The CDR3 coding sequence is TGTGCCAGCAGCTTGGAGCCCAGCGGGGGGACCAAATCCTACGAGCAGTACTTC. This chain links TRBV5-4 with TRBJ2-7; 9 positions agree with TRBD2. Germline lookup yields CDR1 SGHNT and CDR2 YYREEE (reference sequence). V shed 0 bases, J shed 1 base, and the junction held 11 bases outside the gene matches. The CDR3 has 18 residues.